Below, 3 T cell receptor beta chains from the same sample are listed, as sequenced in a study of identical twins. MiXCR was run by TCRdb on the 5' RACE reads, yielding one entry per CDR3 protein. The repertoire includes under 250,000 distinct CDR3 sequences, around 10% of them detected once, and 5.1% sits in the top ten. The sequenced material came from memory (CD45RO+) T cells sorted from blood. These receptors were collected from a woman under 30 in good health.

This clonotype was picked up a small number of times. The rearrangement joins TRBV6-7 to TRBJ1-2; D gene unclear. TRBV6-7 counts as an open reading frame of uncertain function. There are 9 residues in the CDR3. The V end lost 10 bases, the J end lost 7 bases, and 7 bases lay between the germline ends. CDR3 DNA sequence: TGTGCCACCCTTGGTGGCTACACCTTC. This sequence encodes CATLGGYTF.

Many counts were recorded for this clonotype. The rearrangement joins TRBV29-1 to TRBJ2-1; D ambiguous. The CDR3 length is 14 residues. Germline V gene lookup returns CDR1 SQVTM and CDR2 ANQGSEA. V was trimmed by 4 bases and J by 8 bases, leaving 18 bases between them. DNA of the CDR3: TGCAGCGTTGCAGTACCGACCCGGATTGATGAGCAGTTCTTC. Residues: CSVAVPTRIDEQFF.

This clonotype was counted a few times. This chain connects TRBV11-1 to TRBJ2-6, with a weak D call TRBD1 (5 bases). The germline V gene has CDR1 SGHAT and CDR2 FQDESV (reference sequence). The ends were cut back, 4 bases at V and 0 bases at J, with 22 bases in the middle. The CDR3 is 20 residues long. The CDR3 region has the DNA TGTGCCAGCAGCTCGACACCTCAGGGCCCTCTAATCTCTGGGGCCAACGTCCTGACTTTC. It codes for CASSSTPQGPLISGANVLTF.